The entry below gives a single T cell receptor beta chain sequence along with its context. What it recognizes is unknown. CD45RO-negative CD8 cells positively selected for CCR7 made up the naive population, which excluded terminally differentiated effector memory CD45RA+ cells. TCRdb keeps only in-frame clones here, not all; method: immunoSEQ multiplex PCR. The sample yields 750,000 to 1,000,000 clones, 92% seen once. The record originates from a study of shared clonotypes between healthy human individuals. This CDR3 region has 15 residues. Germline assignment: CDR1 MDHEN and CDR2 SYDVKM. V was pared by 2 bases and J by 4 bases, with 4 bases of the junction left unmatched. Study-wide results and caveats: In contrast to clonotypes shared by all four donors, non-shared clonotypes had lower generation probabilities. Sequencing of the sorted subsets was shown by rarefaction to be incomplete despite large depth.

The rearrangement links TRBV28 to TRBJ2-5; 10 bases align to TRBD2. The sample consisted of naive CD8+ T cells sorted from blood. The TCR was taken from a man in his thirties or forties in good health. For the CDR3, the DNA is TGTGCCAGCAGTTTACTAGCGGGAGTAACAGAGACCCAGTACTTC. Its protein product is CASSLLAGVTETQYF.